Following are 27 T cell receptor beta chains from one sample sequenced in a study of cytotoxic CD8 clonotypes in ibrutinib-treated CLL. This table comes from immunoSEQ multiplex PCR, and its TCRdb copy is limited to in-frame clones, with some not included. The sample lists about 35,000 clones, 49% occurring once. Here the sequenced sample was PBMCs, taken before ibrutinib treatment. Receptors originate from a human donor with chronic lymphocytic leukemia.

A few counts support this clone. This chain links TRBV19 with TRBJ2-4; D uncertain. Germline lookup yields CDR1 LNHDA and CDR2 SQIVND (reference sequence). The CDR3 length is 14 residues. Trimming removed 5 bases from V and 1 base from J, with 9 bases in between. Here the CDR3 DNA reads TGTGCCAGTAGTGGGGATATCGCCAAAAACATTCAGTACTTC. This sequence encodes CASSGDIAKNIQYF.

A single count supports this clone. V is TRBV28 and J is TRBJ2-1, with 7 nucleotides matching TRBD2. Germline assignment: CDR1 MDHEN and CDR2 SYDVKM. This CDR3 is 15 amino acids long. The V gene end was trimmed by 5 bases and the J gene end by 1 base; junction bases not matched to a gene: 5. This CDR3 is CASSGGERSYNEQFF. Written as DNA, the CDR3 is TGTGCCAGCAGTGGGGGGGAGAGGTCCTACAATGAGCAGTTCTTC.

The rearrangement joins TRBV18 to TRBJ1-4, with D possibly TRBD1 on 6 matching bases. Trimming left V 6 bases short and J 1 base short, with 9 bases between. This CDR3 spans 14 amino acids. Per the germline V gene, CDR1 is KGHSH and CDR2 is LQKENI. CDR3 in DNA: TGTGCCAGCTCCGAGGACAGAACTAATGAAAAACTGTTTTTT. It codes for CASSEDRTNEKLFF. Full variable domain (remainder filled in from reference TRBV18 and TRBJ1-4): NAGVMQNPRHLVRRRGQEARLRCSPMKGHSHVYWYRQLPEEGLKFMVYLQKENIIDESGMPKERFSAEFPKEGPSILRIQQVVRGDSAAYFCASSEDRTNEKLFFGSGTQLSVL.

For the CDR3, the DNA is TGTGCCTGGAGTACCGGGAACAGATATGGCTACACCTTC. Residues: CAWSTGNRYGYTF. The chain has TRBV30 and TRBJ1-2; D not certain. CDR3 length: 13 residues. In germline, CDR1 is GTSNPN, CDR2 SVGIG (reference sequence). Trimming shortened V by 2 bases and J by 5 bases, and 12 bases separated the two germline ends.

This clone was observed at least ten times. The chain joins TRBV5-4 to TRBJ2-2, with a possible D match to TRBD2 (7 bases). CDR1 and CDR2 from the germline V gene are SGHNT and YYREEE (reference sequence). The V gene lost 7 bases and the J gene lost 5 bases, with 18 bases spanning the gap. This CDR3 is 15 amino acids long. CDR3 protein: CASAAGGGRTGELFF. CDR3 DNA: TGTGCCAGCGCCGCGGGCGGGGGCAGAACCGGGGAGCTGTTTTTT.

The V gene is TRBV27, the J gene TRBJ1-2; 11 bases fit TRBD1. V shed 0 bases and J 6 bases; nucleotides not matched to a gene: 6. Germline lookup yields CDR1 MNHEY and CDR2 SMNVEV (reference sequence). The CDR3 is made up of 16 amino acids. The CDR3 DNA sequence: TGTGCCAGCAGTTTATCCGGGACAGGGGGAGTCGATGGCTACACCTTC. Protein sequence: CASSLSGTGGVDGYTF.

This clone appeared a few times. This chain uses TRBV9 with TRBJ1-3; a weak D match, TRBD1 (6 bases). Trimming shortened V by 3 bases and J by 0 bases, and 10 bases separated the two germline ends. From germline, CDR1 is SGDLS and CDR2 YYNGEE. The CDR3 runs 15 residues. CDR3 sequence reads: CASSAGQTSGNTIYF. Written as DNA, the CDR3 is TGTGCCAGCAGCGCTGGACAGACCTCTGGAAACACCATATATTTT. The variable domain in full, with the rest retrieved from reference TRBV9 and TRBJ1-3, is DSGVTQTPKHLITATGQRVTLRCSPRSGDLSVYWYQQSLDQGLQFLIQYYNGEERAKGNILERFSAQQFPDLHSELNLSSLELGDSALYFCASSAGQTSGNTIYFGEGSWLTVV.

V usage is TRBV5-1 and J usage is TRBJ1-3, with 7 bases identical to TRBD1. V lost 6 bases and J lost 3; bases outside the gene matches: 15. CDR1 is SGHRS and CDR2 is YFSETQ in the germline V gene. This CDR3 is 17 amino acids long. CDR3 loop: CASKLREGGGLGNTIYF. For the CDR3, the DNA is TGCGCCAGCAAGCTTCGTGAGGGAGGGGGCCTTGGAAACACCATATATTTT. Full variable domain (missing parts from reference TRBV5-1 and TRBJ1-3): KAGVTQTPRYLIKTRGQQVTLSCSPISGHRSVSWYQQTPGQGLQFLFEYFSETQRNKGNFPGRFSGRQFSNSRSEMNVSTLELGDSALYLCASKLREGGGLGNTIYFGEGSWLTVV.

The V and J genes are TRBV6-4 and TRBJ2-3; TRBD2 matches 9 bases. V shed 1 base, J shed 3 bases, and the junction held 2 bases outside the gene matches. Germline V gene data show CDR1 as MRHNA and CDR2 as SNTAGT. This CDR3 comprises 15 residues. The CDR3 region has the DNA TGTGCCAGCAGTGACTTTAGCGGGGGAACAGATACGCAGTATTTT. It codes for CASSDFSGGTDTQYF.

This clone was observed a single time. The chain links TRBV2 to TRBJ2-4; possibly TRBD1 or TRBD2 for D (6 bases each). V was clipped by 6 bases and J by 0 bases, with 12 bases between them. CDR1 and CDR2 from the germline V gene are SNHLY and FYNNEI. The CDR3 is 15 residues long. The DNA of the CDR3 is TGTGCCAGCAGGAGGGGGGATTTAGCCAAAAACATTCAGTACTTC. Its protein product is CASRRGDLAKNIQYF.

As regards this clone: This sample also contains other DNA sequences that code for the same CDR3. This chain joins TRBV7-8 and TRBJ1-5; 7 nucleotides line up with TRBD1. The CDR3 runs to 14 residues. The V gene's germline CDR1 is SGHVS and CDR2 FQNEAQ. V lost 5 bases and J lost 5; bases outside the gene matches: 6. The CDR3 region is CASSPRDSYQPQHF. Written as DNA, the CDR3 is TGTGCCAGCAGCCCGAGGGACAGCTATCAGCCCCAGCATTTT.

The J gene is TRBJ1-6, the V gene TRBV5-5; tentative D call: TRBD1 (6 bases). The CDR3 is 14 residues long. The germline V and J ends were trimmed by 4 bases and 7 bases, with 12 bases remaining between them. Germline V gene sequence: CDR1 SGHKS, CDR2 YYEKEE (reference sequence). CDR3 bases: TGTGCCAGCAGCATTAGGACAGTAAATTCACCCCTCCACTTT. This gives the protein CASSIRTVNSPLHF. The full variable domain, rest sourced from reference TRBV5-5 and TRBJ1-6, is DAGVTQSPTHLIKTRGQQVTLRCSPISGHKSVSWYQQVLGQGPQFIFQYYEKEERGRGNFPDRFSARQFPNYSSELNVNALLLGDSALYLCASSIRTVNSPLHFGNGTRLTVT.

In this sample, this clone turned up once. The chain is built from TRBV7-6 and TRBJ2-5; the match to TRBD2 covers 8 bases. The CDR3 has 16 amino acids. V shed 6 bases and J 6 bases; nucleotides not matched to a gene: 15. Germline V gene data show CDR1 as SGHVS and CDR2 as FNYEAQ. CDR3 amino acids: CASSRILRGGTQTQYF. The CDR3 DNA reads TGTGCCAGCAGTCGTATACTCCGGGGGGGGACCCAGACCCAGTACTTC.

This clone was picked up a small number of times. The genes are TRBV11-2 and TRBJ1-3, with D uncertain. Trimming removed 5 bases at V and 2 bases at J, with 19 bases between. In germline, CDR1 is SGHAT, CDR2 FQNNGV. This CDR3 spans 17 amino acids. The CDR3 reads CASSPRTGSAAGNTIYF. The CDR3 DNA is TGTGCCAGCAGCCCTCGAACCGGGTCGGCGGCTGGAAACACCATATATTTT.

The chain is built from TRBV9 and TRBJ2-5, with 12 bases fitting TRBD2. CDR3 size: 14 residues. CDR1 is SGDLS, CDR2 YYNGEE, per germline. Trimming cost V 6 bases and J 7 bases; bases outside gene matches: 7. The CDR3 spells CASNLAGGPGTQYF. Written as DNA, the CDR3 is TGTGCCAGCAACCTAGCGGGGGGGCCGGGGACCCAGTACTTC.

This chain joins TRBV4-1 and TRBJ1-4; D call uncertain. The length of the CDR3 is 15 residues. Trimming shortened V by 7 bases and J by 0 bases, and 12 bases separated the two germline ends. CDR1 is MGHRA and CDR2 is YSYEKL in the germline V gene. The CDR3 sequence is CASKVVGATNEKLFF. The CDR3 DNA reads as TGCGCCAGCAAAGTTGTGGGAGCAACTAATGAAAAACTGTTTTTT.

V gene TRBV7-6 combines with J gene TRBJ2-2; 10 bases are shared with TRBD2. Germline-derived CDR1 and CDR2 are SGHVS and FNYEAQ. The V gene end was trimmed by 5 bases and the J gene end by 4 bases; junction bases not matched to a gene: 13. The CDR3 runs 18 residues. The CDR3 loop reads CASSLRAVAGGPTGELFF. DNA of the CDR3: TGTGCCAGCAGCCTCCGGGCAGTAGCGGGGGGTCCCACCGGGGAGCTGTTTTTT.

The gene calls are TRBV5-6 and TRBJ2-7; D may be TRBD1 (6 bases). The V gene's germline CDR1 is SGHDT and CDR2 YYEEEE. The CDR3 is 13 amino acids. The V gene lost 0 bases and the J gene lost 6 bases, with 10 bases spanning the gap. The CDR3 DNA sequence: TGTGCCAGCAGCTTGGACAGGGTCCGCGAGCAGTACTTC. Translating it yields CASSLDRVREQYF.

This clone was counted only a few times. CDR3 sequence reads: CASSDEMNTEAFF. The CDR3 DNA reads TGTGCCAGCAGTGACGAGATGAACACTGAAGCTTTCTTT. The gene calls are TRBV6-4 and TRBJ1-1; D not resolved. Looked up from germline, CDR1 is MRHNA and CDR2 is SNTAGT. CDR3 length equals 13 residues. V lost 2 bases and J lost 0, with 4 bases in between.

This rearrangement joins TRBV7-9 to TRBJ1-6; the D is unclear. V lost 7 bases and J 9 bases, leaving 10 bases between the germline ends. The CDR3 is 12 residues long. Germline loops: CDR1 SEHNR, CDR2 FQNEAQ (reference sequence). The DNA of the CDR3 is TGTGCCAGCACCAAAACCCCTTCACCCCTCCACTTT. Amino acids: CASTKTPSPLHF. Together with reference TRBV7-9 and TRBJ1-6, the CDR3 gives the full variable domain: DTGVSQNPRHKITKRGQNVTFRCDPISEHNRLYWYRQTLGQGPEFLTYFQNEAQLEKSRLLSDRFSAERPKGSFSTLEIQRTEQGDSAMYLCASTKTPSPLHFGNGTRLTVT.

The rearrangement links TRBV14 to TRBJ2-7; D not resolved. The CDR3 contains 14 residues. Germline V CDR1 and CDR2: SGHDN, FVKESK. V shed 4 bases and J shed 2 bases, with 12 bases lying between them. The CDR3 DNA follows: TGTGCCAGCAGCCGCAATCCCGGGCCCTACGAGCAGTACTTC. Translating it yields CASSRNPGPYEQYF.

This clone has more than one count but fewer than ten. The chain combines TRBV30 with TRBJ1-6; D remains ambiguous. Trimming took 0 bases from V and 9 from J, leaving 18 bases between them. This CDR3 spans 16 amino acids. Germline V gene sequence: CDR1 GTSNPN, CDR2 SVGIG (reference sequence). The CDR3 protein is CAWSVGKGAVTSPLHF. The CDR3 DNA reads TGTGCCTGGAGTGTCGGGAAGGGCGCGGTCACTTCACCCCTCCACTTT.

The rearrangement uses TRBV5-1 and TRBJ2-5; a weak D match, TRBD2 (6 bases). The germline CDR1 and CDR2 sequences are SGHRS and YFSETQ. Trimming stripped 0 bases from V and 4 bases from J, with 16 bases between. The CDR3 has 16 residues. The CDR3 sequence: CASSLGGGDLGETQYF. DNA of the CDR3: TGCGCCAGCAGCTTGGGGGGCGGGGACCTCGGAGAGACCCAGTACTTC.

CDR3 bases: TGTGCCAGCAGTTACGGCGGCTTCTCTGGAAACACCATATATTTT. Translating gives CASSYGGFSGNTIYF. The rearrangement links TRBV6-5 to TRBJ1-3; D remains ambiguous. Trimming removed 2 bases from V and 0 bases from J, with 8 bases in between. CDR1 is MNHEY, CDR2 SVGAGI, per germline. CDR3 size: 15 residues.

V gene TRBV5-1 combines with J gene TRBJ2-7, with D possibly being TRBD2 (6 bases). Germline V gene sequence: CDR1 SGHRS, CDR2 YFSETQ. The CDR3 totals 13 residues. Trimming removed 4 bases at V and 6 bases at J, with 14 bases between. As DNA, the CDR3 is TGCGCCAGCAGCCCAGGGACTTCGGGCGAGCAGTACTTC. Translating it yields CASSPGTSGEQYF.

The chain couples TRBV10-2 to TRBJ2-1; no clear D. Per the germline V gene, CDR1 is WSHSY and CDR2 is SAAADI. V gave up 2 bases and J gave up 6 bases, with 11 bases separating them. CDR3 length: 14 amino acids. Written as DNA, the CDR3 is TGCGCCAGCAGTGAGGGTGGGGTGGGCAATGAGCAGTTCTTC. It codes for CASSEGGVGNEQFF.

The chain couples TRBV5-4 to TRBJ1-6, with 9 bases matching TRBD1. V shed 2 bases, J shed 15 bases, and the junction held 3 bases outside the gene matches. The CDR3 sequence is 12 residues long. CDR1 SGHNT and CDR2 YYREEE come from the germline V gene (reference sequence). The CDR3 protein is CASSFGQGRLHF. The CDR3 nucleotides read TGTGCCAGCAGCTTTGGACAGGGGCGCCTCCACTTT.